This T cell receptor (beta chain) derives from a study of blood T cell repertoires in COVID-19. Overall study: The United States, Italy and Spain provided the acute and convalescent COVID-19 samples. The cDNA or gDNA used as material had been derived from T cells, B-cell-depleted T cells, or PBMCs.

Original data processing: Estimates of nucleated cell counts were drawn from the amplification of reference gene primers. Assay used: immunoSEQ multiplex PCR; TCRdb lists only in-frame clones, some missing. Clone size and V and J calls were adopted from that table, with D and trimming inferred from the DNA. The data show under 200,000 clones, with roughly 85% seen just once and roughly 1.9% held by the top ten. The CDR3 extends over 14 amino acids. With 3 bases clipped from V and 5 bases from J, the junction kept 8 bases outside the gene matches. Germline CDR1 is DFQATT and CDR2 is SNEGSKA (reference sequence).

This TCR derives from a woman of 80 years or more with acute or convalescent COVID-19. The sequenced sample was peripheral blood. This sequence joins TRBV20-1 and TRBJ1-2; 8 bases are a match to TRBD1. The CDR3 reads CSASPQGADYGYTF. CDR3 DNA sequence: TGCAGTGCTAGTCCCCAGGGGGCAGATTATGGCTACACCTTC.